This T cell receptor (beta chain) was recovered during a study of blood T cell repertoires in COVID-19. The repertoire was sequenced with immunoSEQ multiplex PCR; TCRdb's copy has only in-frame clones and lacks some. The sample includes approximately 500,000 clones, 80% to 90% seen only once; the top ten take roughly 3.2%. The sample taken for sequencing was peripheral blood. This sequence originates from a human donor in a cohort sampled during active COVID-19.

CDR3 in amino acids: CASSTIPRTGELFF. CDR3 nucleotides: TGTGCCAGCAGTACTATACCTAGGACCGGGGAGCTGTTTTTT. The chain combines TRBV6-2 or TRBV6-3 with TRBJ2-2; D unclear. The length of the CDR3 is 14 residues. Germline-derived CDR1 and CDR2 are MNHEY and SVGEGT. Trimming took 5 bases from V and 5 from J, leaving 12 bases between them.